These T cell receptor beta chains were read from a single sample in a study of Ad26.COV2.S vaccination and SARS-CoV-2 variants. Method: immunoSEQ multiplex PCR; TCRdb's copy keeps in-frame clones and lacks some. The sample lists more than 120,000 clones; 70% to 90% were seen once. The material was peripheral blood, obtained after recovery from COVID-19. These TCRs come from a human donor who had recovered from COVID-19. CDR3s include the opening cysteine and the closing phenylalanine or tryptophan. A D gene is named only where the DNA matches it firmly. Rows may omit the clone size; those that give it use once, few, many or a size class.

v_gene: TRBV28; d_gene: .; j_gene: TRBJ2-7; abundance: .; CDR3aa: CASRPETGGSYEQYF; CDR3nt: TGTGCCAGCAGACCAGAGACAGGCGGCTCCTACGAGCAGTACTTC
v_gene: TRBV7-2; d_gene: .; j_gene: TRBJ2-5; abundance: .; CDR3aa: CASSLEGGRETQYF; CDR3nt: TGTGCCAGCAGCTTAGAGGGGGGCCGGGAGACCCAGTACTTC
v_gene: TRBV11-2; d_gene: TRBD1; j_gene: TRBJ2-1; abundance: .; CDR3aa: CASSASGTDNNEQFF; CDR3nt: TGTGCCAGCAGCGCATCCGGGACAGACAACAATGAGCAGTTCTTC
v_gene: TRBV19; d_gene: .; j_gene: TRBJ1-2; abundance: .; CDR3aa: CASKISYTF; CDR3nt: TGTGCCAGTAAGATAAGCTACACCTTC
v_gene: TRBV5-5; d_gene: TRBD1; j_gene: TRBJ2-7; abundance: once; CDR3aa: CASSSGQGAHEQYF; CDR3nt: TGTGCCAGCAGCTCGGGACAGGGGGCCCACGAGCAGTACTTC
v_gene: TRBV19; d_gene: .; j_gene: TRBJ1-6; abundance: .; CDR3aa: CASSIGETVGSPLHF; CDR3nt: TGTGCCAGTAGTATAGGGGAAACAGTTGGTTCACCCCTCCACTTT
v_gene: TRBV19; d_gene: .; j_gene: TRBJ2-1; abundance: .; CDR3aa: CASSMFSGPYNEQFF; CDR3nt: TGTGCCAGTAGTATGTTCAGCGGCCCCTACAATGAGCAGTTCTTC
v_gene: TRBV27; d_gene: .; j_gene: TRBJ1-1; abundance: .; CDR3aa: CASTSSYSEAFF; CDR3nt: TGTGCCAGCACGTCTTCCTACAGCGAAGCTTTCTTT
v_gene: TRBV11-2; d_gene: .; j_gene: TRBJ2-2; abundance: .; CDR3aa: CASRPRETPNTGELFF; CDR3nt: TGTGCCAGCCGACCCAGGGAAACCCCGAACACCGGGGAGCTGTTTTTT
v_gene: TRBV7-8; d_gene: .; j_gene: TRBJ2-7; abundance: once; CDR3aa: CASSLSQVPSYEQYF; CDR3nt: TGTGCCAGCAGCTTGTCACAGGTCCCATCCTACGAGCAGTACTTC
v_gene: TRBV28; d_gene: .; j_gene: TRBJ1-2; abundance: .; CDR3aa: CASSSMEPGDSPLGYTF; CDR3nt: TGTGCCAGCAGCTCTATGGAGCCGGGAGACAGCCCCCTTGGCTACACCTTC
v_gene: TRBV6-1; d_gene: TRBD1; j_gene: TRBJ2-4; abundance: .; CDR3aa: CASRIYGGQGDIQYF; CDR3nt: TGTGCCAGCAGAATCTACGGGGGACAGGGTGACATTCAGTACTTC
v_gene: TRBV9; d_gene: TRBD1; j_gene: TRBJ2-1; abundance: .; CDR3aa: CASSVGSRGGGEQFF; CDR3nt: TGTGCCAGCAGCGTAGGGAGCAGAGGGGGCGGTGAGCAGTTCTTC
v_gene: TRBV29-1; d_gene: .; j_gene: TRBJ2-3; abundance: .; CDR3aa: CSVGDGLLADTQYF; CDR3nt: TGCAGCGTTGGGGACGGACTACTTGCGGATACGCAGTATTTT
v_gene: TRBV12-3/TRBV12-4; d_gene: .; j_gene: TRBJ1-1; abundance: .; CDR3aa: CASTLGWNTEAFF; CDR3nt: TGTGCCAGCACTTTGGGCTGGAACACTGAAGCTTTCTTT